The 11 T cell receptor beta chains below were found in one sample sequenced in a study of T cells of healthy individuals. TCRdb passed the 5' RACE reads through MiXCR, listing each CDR3 protein once. The sample includes 40,000 to 60,000 distinct CDR3 sequences, roughly 14% seen only once; the top ten take about 16%. These receptors came from a human donor in good health.

This chain connects TRBV5-1 to TRBJ2-5; 9 bases agree with TRBD1. V shed 0 bases and J 5 bases; nucleotides not matched to a gene: 11. CDR3 length: 17 amino acids. In germline, CDR1 is SGHRS, CDR2 YFSETQ. The CDR3 sequence: CASSLGGQQGAWETQYF. CDR3 nucleotide sequence: TGCGCCAGCAGCTTGGGGGGCCAACAGGGGGCGTGGGAGACCCAGTACTTC.

This chain connects TRBV7-2 to TRBJ1-1; D not resolved. V lost 6 bases and J 4 bases, leaving 9 bases between the germline ends. Germline V gene data show CDR1 as SGHTA and CDR2 as FQGNSA. This CDR3 spans 12 amino acids. The CDR3 is CASRSFGTEAFF. The DNA of the CDR3 is TGTGCCAGCAGGTCGTTCGGCACTGAAGCTTTCTTT.

This clonotype was seen more than once but under ten times. The rearrangement links TRBV18 to TRBJ2-7; weak D call: TRBD2 (5 bases). This CDR3 has 15 amino acids. Trimming took 0 bases from V and 2 from J, leaving 11 bases between them. Germline V lookup: CDR1 KGHSH, CDR2 LQKENI. CDR3 region: CASSPPGAGPYEQYF. The CDR3 DNA is TGTGCCAGCTCACCACCGGGAGCCGGACCCTACGAGCAGTACTTC. The full variable domain, rest sourced from reference TRBV18 and TRBJ2-7, is NAGVMQNPRHLVRRRGQEARLRCSPMKGHSHVYWYRQLPEEGLKFMVYLQKENIIDESGMPKERFSAEFPKEGPSILRIQQVVRGDSAAYFCASSPPGAGPYEQYFGPGTRLTVT.

In DNA, the CDR3 is TGTGCCAGCAGTGCCGGGACCTACGAGCAGTACTTC. Amino acid sequence: CASSAGTYEQYF. The rearrangement links TRBV25-1 to TRBJ2-7; possibly TRBD2 for D (5 bases). Trimming cost V 4 bases and J 2 bases, with 6 bases left between them. This CDR3 region has 12 residues. Germline CDR1 and CDR2: MGHDK and SYGVNS.

This clonotype was recorded at least ten times. This CDR3 is CASSPLSRQGARGDTQYF. In DNA, the CDR3 is TGTGCCAGCTCACCACTATCAAGGCAGGGGGCGCGAGGAGATACGCAGTATTTT. The V call is TRBV18, the J call TRBJ2-3, with 8 bases that match TRBD1. Germline values: CDR1 KGHSH, CDR2 LQKENI. The CDR3 has 18 residues. V was clipped by 1 base and J by 5 bases; unmatched bases: 14.

This clonotype was recorded at least ten times. This chain connects TRBV20-1 to TRBJ2-3; 8 positions match TRBD1. The CDR3 totals 16 residues. V shed 0 bases, J shed 6 bases, and the junction held 11 bases outside the gene matches. CDR1 is DFQATT, CDR2 SNEGSKA, per germline (reference sequence). The CDR3 here is CSARDGDRGLADTQYF. CDR3 sequence (DNA): TGCAGTGCTAGAGATGGTGACAGGGGCCTCGCGGATACGCAGTATTTT.

At least ten counts were recorded for this clonotype. V gene TRBV6-6 combines with J gene TRBJ2-7, with 10 positions matching TRBD1. The CDR3 is made up of 14 amino acids. V was clipped by 2 bases and J by 5 bases; unmatched bases: 3. Germline CDR1 MNHNY, CDR2 SVGAGI (reference sequence). Here the CDR3 reads CASSYETGGDEQYF. The DNA for the CDR3 is TGTGCCAGCAGTTACGAGACAGGGGGCGACGAGCAGTACTTC.

This clonotype occurred a few times. J is TRBJ2-1 and V is TRBV29-1; D may be TRBD1 (5 bases). The CDR3 totals 14 residues. Trimming left V 5 bases short and J 5 bases short, with 16 bases between. CDR1 and CDR2 from the germline V gene are SQVTM and ANQGSEA. The CDR3 is CSVPRGSGHNEQFF. CDR3 nucleotide sequence: TGCAGCGTTCCAAGGGGTTCTGGTCACAATGAGCAGTTCTTC.

This clonotype has a single count. This may be a read error, as it is one base from a much larger clone. This rearrangement joins TRBV12-3 or TRBV12-4 to TRBJ1-1; D uncertain. CDR3 size: 14 residues. Trimming stripped 6 bases from V and 6 bases from J, with 17 bases between. CDR3 residues: CASRCRRGSAEAFF. The CDR3 DNA sequence: TGTGCCAGCAGGTGTAGACGAGGTAGTGCTGAAGCTTTCTTT.

This clonotype was recorded once. The chain carries TRBV10-2 and TRBJ1-5, with D hard to call. Germline loops: CDR1 WSHSY, CDR2 SAAADI. V lost 3 bases and J lost 1, with 7 bases in between. This CDR3 comprises 14 residues. The chain's CDR3 is CASSDNGSNQPQHF. In DNA, the CDR3 is TGCGCCAGCAGTGACAACGGGAGCAATCAGCCCCAGCATTTT.

CDR3 protein: CASTGTGGEKNTEAFF. CDR3 nucleotide sequence: TGTGCCAGTACCGGGACAGGGGGCGAAAAGAACACTGAAGCTTTCTTT. This chain joins TRBV19 and TRBJ1-1, with 12 bases aligning to TRBD1. J lost 1 base, V lost 7 bases, and 7 bases had no gene match. The CDR3 extends over 16 amino acids. Germline assignment: CDR1 LNHDA and CDR2 SQIVND (reference sequence).